The 29 T cell receptor beta chains below come from one sample, sequenced in a study of cytomegalovirus exposure and HLA in healthy donors. With 60 Vbeta and 13 Jbeta primers, the PCR was carried out. Clones were read by immunoSEQ multiplex PCR, and TCRdb kept only the in-frame ones, dropping some. The sample lists about 160,000 clones; over 70% were seen once. Sequencing was done on a sample of PBMCs. The origin of the receptors is a woman aged 18 to 35 in good health and CMV-seronegative.

The gene calls are TRBV7-9 and TRBJ2-3; perhaps TRBD1 as D (7 bases). V lost 5 bases to trimming and J lost 5 bases, with 20 bases between them. The CDR3 has 16 residues. Germline V lookup: CDR1 SEHNR, CDR2 FQNEAQ (reference sequence). The CDR3 region is CASSPPKGGDRDTQYF. The CDR3 region has the DNA TGTGCCAGCAGCCCACCCAAAGGCGGGGACAGAGATACGCAGTATTTT.

The count of this clone is one. The rearrangement joins TRBV2 to TRBJ1-2; D ambiguous. This CDR3 comprises 14 residues. Germline V gene data show CDR1 as SNHLY and CDR2 as FYNNEI. The V end lost 6 bases, the J end lost 0 bases, and 11 bases lay between the germline ends. This chain's CDR3 is CASRTGRANYGYTF. For the CDR3, the DNA is TGTGCCAGCAGAACCGGGAGAGCTAACTATGGCTACACCTTC.

In DNA, the CDR3 is TGCAGCGTGGGGGCCAATGAGCAGTTCTTC. It is translated as CSVGANEQFF. The chain employs TRBV29-1 and TRBJ2-1; tentatively, D is TRBD1 (6 bases). The CDR3 runs 10 residues. V was cut by 6 bases and J by 6 bases, with 6 bases left in between. CDR1 SQVTM and CDR2 ANQGSEA come from the germline V gene.

On this clone itself: The germline gene is not matched at one end of the junction; a read error may be the cause. The chain recombines TRBV6-6 with TRBJ1-1, with D uncertain. The germline V gene encodes CDR1 MNHNY and CDR2 SVGAGI (reference sequence). The CDR3 length is 16 residues. The DNA for the CDR3 is TGTGCCAGCAGTTACGGAGGTGAGGGAGTGAAGACTGAAGCTTTCTTT. Protein sequence: CASSYGGEGVKTEAFF.

This clone was counted a single time. The gene calls are TRBV5-1 and TRBJ1-6; perhaps TRBD1 as D (6 bases). Deletions cut 3 bases from V and 7 bases from J, with 23 bases between. The germline gives CDR1 SGHRS, CDR2 YFSETQ. There are 18 residues in the CDR3. The DNA for the CDR3 is TGCGCCAGCAGCTCGTCGAAGCCAGGGGTCGGGCAGAATTCACCCCTCCACTTT. Translating gives CASSSSKPGVGQNSPLHF.

The chain recombines TRBV7-9 with TRBJ1-1; D possibly corresponds to TRBD1 (5 bases). The V gene lost 5 bases and the J gene lost 5 bases, with 9 bases spanning the gap. The V gene's germline CDR1 is SEHNR and CDR2 FQNEAQ (reference sequence). The CDR3 runs to 12 residues. As DNA, the CDR3 is TGTGCCAGCAGCCACCGGGGGACTGAAGCTTTCTTT. It specifies CASSHRGTEAFF. The whole variable domain, remainder taken from reference TRBV7-9 and TRBJ1-1, is DTGVSQNPRHKITKRGQNVTFRCDPISEHNRLYWYRQTLGQGPEFLTYFQNEAQLEKSRLLSDRFSAERPKGSFSTLEIQRTEQGDSAMYLCASSHRGTEAFFGQGTRLTVV.

The gene calls are TRBV19 and TRBJ1-3, with unresolved D. CDR1 is LNHDA and CDR2 is SQIVND in the germline V gene (reference sequence). The CDR3 extends over 16 amino acids. Trimming pared 3 bases from V and 2 bases from J, leaving 14 bases between. The CDR3 sequence is CASSMPYSSTGNTIYF. In DNA, the CDR3 is TGTGCCAGTAGTATGCCGTACAGCTCGACTGGAAACACCATATATTTT.

V is TRBV5-4 and J is TRBJ1-3, with a tentative D call TRBD1 (6 bases). V lost 1 base and J lost 3, with 11 bases in between. CDR1 is SGHNT and CDR2 is YYREEE in the germline V gene (reference sequence). The CDR3 sequence is 15 residues long. CDR3 DNA sequence: TGTGCCAGCAGCTTGACAGGGAGAGTTGGAAACACCATATATTTT. Its protein product is CASSLTGRVGNTIYF. Based on the CDR3 plus reference TRBV5-4 and TRBJ1-3, the full variable domain is ETGVTQSPTHLIKTRGQQVTLRCSSQSGHNTVSWYQQALGQGPQFIFQYYREEENGRGNFPPRFSGLQFPNYSSELNVNALELDDSALYLCASSLTGRVGNTIYFGEGSWLTVV.

V gene TRBV2 combines with J gene TRBJ2-7, with 8 nucleotides matching TRBD2. J lost 0 bases, V lost 0 bases, and 7 bases had no gene match. Germline-derived CDR1 and CDR2 are SNHLY and FYNNEI. This CDR3 has 17 amino acids. The CDR3 coding sequence is TGTGCCAGCAGTGAAGCCCCAGCGGGGGCTACCTCCTACGAGCAGTACTTC. It translates to CASSEAPAGATSYEQYF.

The chain recombines TRBV6-1 with TRBJ1-1; possible D gene TRBD1, 6 bases. This CDR3 region has 14 residues. CDR1 is MNHNS and CDR2 is SASEGT in the germline V gene. The V gene lost 7 bases and the J gene lost 0 bases, with 12 bases spanning the gap. The CDR3 reads CASTPGQMNTEAFF. The CDR3 DNA is TGTGCCAGCACTCCAGGACAGATGAACACTGAAGCTTTCTTT.

This clone appeared a single time. The rearrangement links TRBV29-1 to TRBJ2-7, with D possibly being TRBD2 (6 bases). V gave up 4 bases and J gave up 2 bases, with 12 bases separating them. The CDR3 covers 13 residues. The germline V gene encodes CDR1 SQVTM and CDR2 ANQGSEA. The CDR3 nucleotides are TGCAGCGTTGGGGCGGGGAATACCTACGAGCAGTACTTC. Translating gives CSVGAGNTYEQYF.

The chain carries TRBV5-1 and TRBJ2-1; D is perhaps TRBD2 (6 bases). The CDR3 has 16 amino acids. CDR1 is SGHRS and CDR2 is YFSETQ in the germline V gene. V was cut by 0 bases and J by 4 bases, with 14 bases left in between. CDR3 nucleotides: TGCGCCAGCAGCTTGGGAGGGATTGGGGGGTACAATGAGCAGTTCTTC. Its translation is CASSLGGIGGYNEQFF.

This chain joins TRBV5-1 and TRBJ1-1, with a weak D call TRBD1 (6 bases). The CDR3 spans 15 residues. CDR1 and CDR2 from the germline V gene are SGHRS and YFSETQ. Trimming took off 0 bases at V and 1 base at J, with 10 bases between the two ends. The CDR3 sequence is CASSLAGAGNTEAFF. CDR3 nucleotide sequence: TGCGCCAGCAGCTTGGCAGGGGCAGGGAACACTGAAGCTTTCTTT.

CDR3: CASSFTGLRTGELFF. The CDR3 DNA sequence: TGTGCCAGCAGTTTTACAGGGCTGCGGACCGGGGAGCTGTTTTTT. This sequence joins TRBV6-5 and TRBJ2-2; TRBD1 might be the D (6 bases). Looked up from germline, CDR1 is MNHEY and CDR2 is SVGAGI. This CDR3 has 15 residues. V was shortened by 4 bases and J by 5 bases, with 14 bases between the two germline ends.

CDR3 sequence reads: CASSGRTNTGELFF. In DNA, the CDR3 is TGTGCCAGCAGTGGCAGAACGAACACCGGGGAGCTGTTTTTT. The chain has TRBV25-1 and TRBJ2-2; no clear D. Germline V gene sequence: CDR1 MGHDK, CDR2 SYGVNS. This CDR3 spans 14 amino acids. Trimming pared 4 bases from V and 0 bases from J, leaving 6 bases between.

The genes are TRBV7-4 and TRBJ1-4, with 7 bases matching TRBD1. Germline lookup yields CDR1 SGHVT and CDR2 SQSDAQ. The V segment lost 1 base and the J segment 3 bases; nucleotides outside the gene matches: 8. CDR3 size: 17 residues. The CDR3 reads CASSLVPRGHANEKLFF. The CDR3 DNA sequence: TGTGCCAGCAGCTTAGTGCCGAGGGGGCATGCTAATGAAAAACTGTTTTTT.

This rearrangement joins TRBV19 to TRBJ1-1; D possibly corresponds to TRBD1 (5 bases). Germline V gives CDR1 LNHDA, CDR2 SQIVND (reference sequence). Trimming shortened V by 3 bases and J by 2 bases, and 16 bases separated the two germline ends. This CDR3 is 16 amino acids long. Here the CDR3 DNA reads TGTGCCAGTAGTATGGTATGGGGGGGGGAAAACACTGAAGCTTTCTTT. This sequence encodes CASSMVWGGENTEAFF.

The CDR3 sequence is CASSQGPGRTGELFF. The CDR3 bases are TGCGCCAGCAGCCAAGGCCCAGGCCGCACCGGGGAGCTGTTTTTT. The chain is built from TRBV4-1 and TRBJ2-2; D remains ambiguous. Germline lookup yields CDR1 MGHRA and CDR2 YSYEKL. This CDR3 region has 15 residues. V was clipped by 1 base and J by 4 bases, with 10 bases between them.

A remark on this clone: A junction end diverges from the germline sequence, so it may reflect a read error. This sequence joins TRBV4-1 and TRBJ2-6; perhaps TRBD2 as D (7 bases). Germline V CDR1 and CDR2: MGHRA, YSYEKL. CDR3 length: 17 amino acids. Here the CDR3 reads CASSQAAGASGANGLTF. CDR3 in DNA: TGCGCCAGCAGCCAAGCGGCGGGGGCCTCTGGGGCCAACGGCCTGACTTTC.

The chain couples TRBV28 to TRBJ2-2; 9 nucleotides line up with TRBD1. The CDR3 loop spans 16 amino acids. CDR1 is MDHEN and CDR2 is SYDVKM in the germline V gene. Trimming cost V 8 bases and J 5 bases; bases outside gene matches: 12. The CDR3 sequence is CASGYPGQGGTGELFF. CDR3 coding DNA: TGTGCCAGCGGGTATCCGGGACAGGGTGGGACCGGGGAGCTGTTTTTT. Supplemented by reference TRBV28 and TRBJ2-2, the full variable domain reads DVKVTQSSRYLVKRTGEKVFLECVQDMDHENMFWYRQDPGLGLRLIYFSYDVKMKEKGDIPEGYSVSREKKERFSLILESASTNQTSMYLCASGYPGQGGTGELFFGEGSRLTVL.

The rearrangement uses TRBV10-1 and TRBJ2-3; TRBD1 might be the D (6 bases). The V end lost 6 bases, the J end lost 0 bases, and 13 bases lay between the germline ends. Germline values: CDR1 WNHNN, CDR2 SYGVQD (reference sequence). The CDR3 is 15 amino acids. The CDR3 here is CASRTGTTSTDTQYF. Written as DNA, the CDR3 is TGCGCCAGCAGGACCGGGACAACCAGCACAGATACGCAGTATTTT.

This chain uses TRBV18 with TRBJ1-5; the match to TRBD1 covers 9 bases. The CDR3 contains 18 residues. Losses at the gene ends were 2 bases for V and 3 bases for J; bases not matched to a gene: 11. Germline CDR1 reads KGHSH; CDR2 reads LQKENI. CDR3 amino acids: CASSPAPDRGTFNQPQHF. As DNA, the CDR3 is TGTGCCAGCTCACCAGCCCCCGACAGGGGGACTTTCAATCAGCCCCAGCATTTT.

This chain connects TRBV5-1 to TRBJ2-5; a weak D match, TRBD1 (5 bases). Trimming removed 3 bases from V and 1 base from J, with 7 bases in between. This CDR3 is 13 amino acids long. Germline V gene sequence: CDR1 SGHRS, CDR2 YFSETQ. The CDR3 loop reads CASSWGFQETQYF. For the CDR3, the DNA is TGCGCCAGCAGCTGGGGCTTCCAAGAGACCCAGTACTTC.

This chain joins TRBV6-1 and TRBJ1-2; D remains ambiguous. From germline, CDR1 is MNHNS and CDR2 SASEGT. V lost 8 bases to trimming and J lost 2 bases, with 6 bases between them. The CDR3 consists of 11 residues. The CDR3: CASRQNYGYTF. The CDR3 nucleotides are TGTGCCAGCCGCCAGAACTATGGCTACACCTTC.

The chain couples TRBV28 to TRBJ2-3; 12 bases are shared with TRBD2. Germline V CDR1 and CDR2: MDHEN, SYDVKM. The V gene end was trimmed by 5 bases and the J gene end by 6 bases; junction bases not matched to a gene: 12. This CDR3 has 17 amino acids. CDR3 loop: CASSPTTSGGFADTQYF. DNA of the CDR3: TGTGCCAGCAGTCCCACTACTAGCGGGGGGTTCGCGGATACGCAGTATTTT.

The V call is TRBV19, the J call TRBJ2-6; TRBD1 matches 7 bases. The CDR3 runs to 23 residues. Germline loops: CDR1 LNHDA, CDR2 SQIVND (reference sequence). Trimming removed 3 bases from V and 0 bases from J; junction bases left unmatched: 23. Here the CDR3 DNA reads TGTGCCAGTAGTATGCCGCGACACCTTCGAGACAGGGTCTCGTCCTCTGGGGCCAACGTCCTGACTTTC. This gives the protein CASSMPRHLRDRVSSSGANVLTF.

In this sample, this clone turned up a few times. One end of the junction is discordant with germline, which a read error may explain. This chain joins TRBV4-2 and TRBJ2-6; 7 nucleotides align to TRBD1. The CDR3 is 16 residues long. Germline CDR1 and CDR2: LGHNA and YNFKEQ. The CDR3 DNA is TGTGCCAGCAGCCAACCCGACAGGGCTGGGGCCAACGGCCTGACTTTC. As protein: CASSQPDRAGANGLTF.

J is TRBJ1-2 and V is TRBV7-2; tentative D call: TRBD1 (5 bases). The V and J ends lost 5 bases and 4 bases respectively, with 17 bases between them. Germline V gene data show CDR1 as SGHTA and CDR2 as FQGNSA. This CDR3 has 15 residues. CDR3: CASSPGSGSGYGYTF. DNA for the CDR3: TGTGCCAGCAGCCCAGGGTCTGGGTCGGGCTATGGCTACACCTTC.

The V gene is TRBV6-4, the J gene TRBJ1-1; TRBD1 might be the D (5 bases). The length of the CDR3 is 14 residues. CDR1 and CDR2 from the germline V gene are MRHNA and SNTAGT. Trimming left V 3 bases short and J 1 base short, with 9 bases between. In DNA form, the CDR3 reads TGTGCCAGCAGTGAGTGGGGGGGGAACACTGAAGCTTTCTTT. The encoded protein is CASSEWGGNTEAFF.